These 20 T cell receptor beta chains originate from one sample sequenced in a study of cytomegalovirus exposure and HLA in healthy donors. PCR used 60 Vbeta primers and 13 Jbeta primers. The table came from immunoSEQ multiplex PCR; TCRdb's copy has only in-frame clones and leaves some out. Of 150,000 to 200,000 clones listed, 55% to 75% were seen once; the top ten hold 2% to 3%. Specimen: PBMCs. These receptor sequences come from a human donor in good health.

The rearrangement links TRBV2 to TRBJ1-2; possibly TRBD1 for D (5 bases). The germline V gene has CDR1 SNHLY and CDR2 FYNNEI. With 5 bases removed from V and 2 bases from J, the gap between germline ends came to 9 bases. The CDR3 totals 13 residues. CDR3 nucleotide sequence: TGTGCCAGCAGTCGCGGGGCCAACTATGGCTACACCTTC. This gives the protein CASSRGANYGYTF.

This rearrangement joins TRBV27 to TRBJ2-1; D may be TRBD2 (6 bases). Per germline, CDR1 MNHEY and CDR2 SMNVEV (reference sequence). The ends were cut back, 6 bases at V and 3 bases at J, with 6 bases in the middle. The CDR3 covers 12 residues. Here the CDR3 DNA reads TGTGCCAGCAGGCGGGACTACAATGAGCAGTTCTTC. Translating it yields CASRRDYNEQFF.

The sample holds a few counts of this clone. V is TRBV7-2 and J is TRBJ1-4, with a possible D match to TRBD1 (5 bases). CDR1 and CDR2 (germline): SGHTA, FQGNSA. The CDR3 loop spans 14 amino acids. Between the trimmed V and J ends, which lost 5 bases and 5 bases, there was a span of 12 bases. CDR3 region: CASSPSGGNEKLFF. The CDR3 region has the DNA TGTGCCAGCAGCCCCTCCGGGGGGAATGAAAAACTGTTTTTT.

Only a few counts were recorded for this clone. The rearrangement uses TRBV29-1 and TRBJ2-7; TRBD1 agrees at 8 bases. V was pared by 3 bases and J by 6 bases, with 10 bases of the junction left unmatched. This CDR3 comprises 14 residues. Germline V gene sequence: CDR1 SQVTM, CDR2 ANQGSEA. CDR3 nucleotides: TGCAGCGTTGAGGGGACAGGTCCCTCAAGCGAGCAGTACTTC. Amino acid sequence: CSVEGTGPSSEQYF.

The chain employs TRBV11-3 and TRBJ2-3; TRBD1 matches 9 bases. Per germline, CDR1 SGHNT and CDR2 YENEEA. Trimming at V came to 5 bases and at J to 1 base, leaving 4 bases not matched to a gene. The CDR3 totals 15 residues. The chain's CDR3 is CASSPRTGGTDTQYF. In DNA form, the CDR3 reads TGTGCCAGCAGCCCCCGGACAGGGGGCACAGATACGCAGTATTTT. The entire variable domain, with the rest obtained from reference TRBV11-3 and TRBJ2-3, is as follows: EAGVVQSPRYKIIEKKQPVAFWCNPISGHNTLYWYLQNLGQGPELLIRYENEEAVDDSQLPKDRFSAERLKGVDSTLKIQPAELGDSAVYLCASSPRTGGTDTQYFGPGTRLTVL.

CDR3 sequence: CASSSGDLGNQPQHF. CDR3 sequence (DNA): TGTGCCAGCAGTTCGGGGGATTTGGGCAATCAGCCCCAGCATTTT. The chain is built from TRBV6-5 and TRBJ1-5; D is perhaps TRBD1 (5 bases). This CDR3 contains 15 residues. Germline CDR1 MNHEY, CDR2 SVGAGI. Between the trimmed V and J ends, which lost 4 bases and 2 bases, there was a span of 12 bases.

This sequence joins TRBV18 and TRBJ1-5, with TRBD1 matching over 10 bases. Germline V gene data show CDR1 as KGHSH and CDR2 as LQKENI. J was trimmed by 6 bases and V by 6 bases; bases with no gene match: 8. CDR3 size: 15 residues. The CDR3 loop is CASSLGQGVSQPQHF. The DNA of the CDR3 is TGTGCCAGCTCCCTCGGACAGGGGGTCTCTCAGCCCCAGCATTTT.

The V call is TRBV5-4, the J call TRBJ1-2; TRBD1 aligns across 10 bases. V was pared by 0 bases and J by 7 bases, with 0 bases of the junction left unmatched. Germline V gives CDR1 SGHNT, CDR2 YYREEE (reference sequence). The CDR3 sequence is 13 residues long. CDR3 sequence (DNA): TGTGCCAGCAGCTTGGGACAGGGGGCTGGCTACACCTTC. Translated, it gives CASSLGQGAGYTF.

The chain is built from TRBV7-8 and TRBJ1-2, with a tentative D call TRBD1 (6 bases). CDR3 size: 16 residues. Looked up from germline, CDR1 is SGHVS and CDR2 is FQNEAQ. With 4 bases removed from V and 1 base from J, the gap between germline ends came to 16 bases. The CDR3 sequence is CASSSRGQYLNYGYTF. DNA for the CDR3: TGTGCCAGCAGCTCGCGAGGACAGTACCTTAACTATGGCTACACCTTC.

CDR3 in DNA: TGTGCCAGCAGTCAGAGGAGGAACACTGAAGCTTTCTTT. This codes for CASSQRRNTEAFF. The V gene is TRBV6-6, the J gene TRBJ1-1; D remains ambiguous. CDR1 and CDR2 (germline): MNHNY, SVGAGI (reference sequence). Between the trimmed V and J ends, which lost 5 bases and 1 base, there was a span of 8 bases. The CDR3 length is 13 residues.

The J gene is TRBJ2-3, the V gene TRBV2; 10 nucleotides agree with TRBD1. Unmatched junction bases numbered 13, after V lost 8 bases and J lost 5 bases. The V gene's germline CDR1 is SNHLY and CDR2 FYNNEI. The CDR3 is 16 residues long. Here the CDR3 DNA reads TGTGCCAGCCCGCGGGGTGGACAGGGGGAAAAAGATACGCAGTATTTT. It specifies CASPRGGQGEKDTQYF.

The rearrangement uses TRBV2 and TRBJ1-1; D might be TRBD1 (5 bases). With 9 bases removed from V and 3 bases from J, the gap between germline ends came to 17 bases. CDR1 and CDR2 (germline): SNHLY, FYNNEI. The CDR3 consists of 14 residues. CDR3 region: CASTLQTAYTEAFF. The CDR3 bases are TGTGCCAGTACCCTCCAGACAGCCTACACTGAAGCTTTCTTT.

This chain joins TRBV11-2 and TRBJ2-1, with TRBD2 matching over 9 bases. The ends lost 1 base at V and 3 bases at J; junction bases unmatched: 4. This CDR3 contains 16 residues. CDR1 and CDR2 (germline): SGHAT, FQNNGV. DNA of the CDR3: TGTGCCAGCAGCTTAGTGGGCGGGGGGGACTACAATGAGCAGTTCTTC. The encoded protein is CASSLVGGGDYNEQFF.

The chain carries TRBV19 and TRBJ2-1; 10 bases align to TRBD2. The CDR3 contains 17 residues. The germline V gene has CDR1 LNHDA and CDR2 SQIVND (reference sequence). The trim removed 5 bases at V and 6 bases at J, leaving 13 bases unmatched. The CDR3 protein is CASSSLSGGAVGNEQFF. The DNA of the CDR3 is TGTGCCAGTAGTTCCCTGAGCGGGGGGGCGGTCGGCAATGAGCAGTTCTTC.

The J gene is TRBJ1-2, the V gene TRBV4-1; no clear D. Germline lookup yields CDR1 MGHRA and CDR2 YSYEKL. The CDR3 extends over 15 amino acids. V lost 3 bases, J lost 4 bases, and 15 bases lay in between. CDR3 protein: CASSHDWLGGYGYTF. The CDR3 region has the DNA TGCGCCAGCAGCCACGACTGGTTGGGAGGCTATGGCTACACCTTC.

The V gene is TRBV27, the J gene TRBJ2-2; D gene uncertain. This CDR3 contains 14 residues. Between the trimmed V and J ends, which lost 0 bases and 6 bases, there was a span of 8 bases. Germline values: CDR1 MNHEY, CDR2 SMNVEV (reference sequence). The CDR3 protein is CASSLSGPPGELFF. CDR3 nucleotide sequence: TGTGCCAGCAGTTTATCGGGCCCCCCCGGGGAGCTGTTTTTT.

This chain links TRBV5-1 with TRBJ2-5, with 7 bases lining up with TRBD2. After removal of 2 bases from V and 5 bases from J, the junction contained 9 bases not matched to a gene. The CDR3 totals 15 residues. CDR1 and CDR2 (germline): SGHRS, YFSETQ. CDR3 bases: TGCGCCAGCAGCTTAGGGGACTACCTAGGGGAGACCCAGTACTTC. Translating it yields CASSLGDYLGETQYF.

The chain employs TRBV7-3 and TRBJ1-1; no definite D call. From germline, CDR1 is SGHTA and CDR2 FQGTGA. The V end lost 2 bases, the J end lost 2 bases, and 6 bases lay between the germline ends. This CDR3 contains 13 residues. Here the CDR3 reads CASSLELNTEAFF. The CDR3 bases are TGTGCCAGCAGCTTAGAACTTAACACTGAAGCTTTCTTT.

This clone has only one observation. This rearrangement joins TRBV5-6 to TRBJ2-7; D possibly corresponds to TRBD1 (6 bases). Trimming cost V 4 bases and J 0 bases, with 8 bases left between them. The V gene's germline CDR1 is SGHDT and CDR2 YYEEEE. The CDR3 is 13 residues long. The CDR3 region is CASSPTGSYEQYF. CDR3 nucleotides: TGTGCCAGCAGCCCGACAGGCTCCTACGAGCAGTACTTC.

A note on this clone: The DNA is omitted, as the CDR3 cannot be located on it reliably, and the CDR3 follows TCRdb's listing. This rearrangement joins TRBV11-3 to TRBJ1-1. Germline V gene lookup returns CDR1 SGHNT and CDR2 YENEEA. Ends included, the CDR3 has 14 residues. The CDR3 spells CASSFGPGDTEAFF.